A single sample is the source of the 5 T cell receptor beta chains below, sequenced in a study of CD8+CD57+ T cells in acquired aplastic anemia. Patients who underwent sequencing had shown CD8+CD57+ cell expansion by flow cytometry. Genomic DNA acted as the template from which TCR beta VDJ combination and CDR3 sequence profiling were carried out. TCRdb called the reads again in MiXCR, with one record for every CDR3 protein. Among more than 150,000 distinct CDR3 sequences listed, 48% were seen once. The material sequenced was sorted CD4+, CD8+, or CD8+CD57+ T cells (not recorded which) from PBMCs. The receptors come from a human donor with aplastic anemia.

There are many counts of this clonotype. The chain has TRBV6-1 and TRBJ2-7; TRBD1 might be the D (5 bases). Trimming stripped 5 bases from V and 0 bases from J, with 14 bases between. CDR3 length: 15 amino acids. Germline-derived CDR1 and CDR2 are MNHNS and SASEGT. CDR3 bases: TGTGCCAGCAGTTCCGGACACCCCAACTCCTACGAGCAGTACTTC. This sequence encodes CASSSGHPNSYEQYF.

The chain employs TRBV20-1 and TRBJ2-7; 8 bases align to TRBD1. The closer fit of TRBJ2-1 to the DNA end suggests the J call may be wrong. Looked up from germline, CDR1 is DFQATT and CDR2 is SNEGSKA (reference sequence). The CDR3 length is 14 residues. CDR3 protein: CSARDRVAYNEQFF. The CDR3 DNA is TGCAGTGCTAGGGACAGGGTGGCCTACAATGAGCAGTTCTTC.

The chain recombines TRBV20-1 with TRBJ2-7; 9 nucleotides match TRBD2. V dropped 4 bases and J dropped 3; count of bases not matched to a gene: 10. The germline V gene has CDR1 DFQATT and CDR2 SNEGSKA (reference sequence). This CDR3 spans 15 amino acids. CDR3 bases: TGCAGTGCTATGCCGACTAGCGGCCTTAGCTACGAGCAGTACTTC. Translation: CSAMPTSGLSYEQYF.

Note on this clonotype: A much larger clone is a single base away; this may be a read error. The V call is TRBV6-1, the J call TRBJ2-5; no firm D call. V was cut by 5 bases and J by 1 base, with 14 bases left in between. The CDR3 has 15 amino acids. The germline CDR1 and CDR2 sequences are MNHNS and SASEGT. The CDR3 spells CASSPTYGIQETQYF. DNA for the CDR3: TGTGCCAGCAGTCCAACCTATGGTATCCAAGAGACCCAGTACTTC.

The V gene is TRBV9, the J gene TRBJ1-1, with D possibly TRBD1 on 5 matching bases. CDR1 SGDLS and CDR2 YYNGEE come from the germline V gene. The CDR3 runs to 14 residues. Trimming took 4 bases from V and 2 from J, leaving 12 bases between them. The CDR3 bases are TGTGCCAGCAGCCCCCGGACACAAAACACTGAAGCTTTCTTT. It encodes CASSPRTQNTEAFF.